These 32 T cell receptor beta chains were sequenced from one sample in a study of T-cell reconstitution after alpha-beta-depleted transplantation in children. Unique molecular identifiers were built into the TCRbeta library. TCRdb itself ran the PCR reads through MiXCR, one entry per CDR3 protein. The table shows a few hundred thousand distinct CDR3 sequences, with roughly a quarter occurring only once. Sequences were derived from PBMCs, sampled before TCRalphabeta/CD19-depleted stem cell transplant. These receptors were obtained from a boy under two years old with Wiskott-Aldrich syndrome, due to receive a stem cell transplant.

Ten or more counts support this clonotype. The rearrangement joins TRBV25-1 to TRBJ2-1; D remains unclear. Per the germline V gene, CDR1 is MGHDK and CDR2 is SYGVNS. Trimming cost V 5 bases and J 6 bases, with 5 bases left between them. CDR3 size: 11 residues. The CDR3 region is CASSFRNEQFF. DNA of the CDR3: TGTGCCAGCAGTTTTCGCAATGAGCAGTTCTTC.

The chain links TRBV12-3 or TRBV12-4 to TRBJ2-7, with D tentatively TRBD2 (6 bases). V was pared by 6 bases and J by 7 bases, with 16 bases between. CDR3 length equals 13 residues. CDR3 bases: TGTGCCAGCAGCGGTCGGGAGTGGTGGGAGCAGTACTTC. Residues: CASSGREWWEQYF.

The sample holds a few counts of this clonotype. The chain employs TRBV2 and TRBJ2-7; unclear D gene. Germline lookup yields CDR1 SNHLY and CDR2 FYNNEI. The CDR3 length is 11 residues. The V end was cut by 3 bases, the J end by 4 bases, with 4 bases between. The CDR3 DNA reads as TGTGCCAGCAGTGAGTTATACGAGCAGTACTTC. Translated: CASSELYEQYF. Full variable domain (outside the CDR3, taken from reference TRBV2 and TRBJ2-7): EPEVTQTPSHQVTQMGQEVILRCVPISNHLYFYWYRQILGQKVEFLVSFYNNEISEKSEIFDDQFSVERPDGSNFTLKIRSTKLEDSAMYFCASSELYEQYFGPGTRLTVT.

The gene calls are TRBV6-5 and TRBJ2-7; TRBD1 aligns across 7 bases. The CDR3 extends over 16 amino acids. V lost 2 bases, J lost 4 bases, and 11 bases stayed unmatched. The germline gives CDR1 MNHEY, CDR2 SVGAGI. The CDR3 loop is CASSYGQAASGYEQYF. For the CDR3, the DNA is TGTGCCAGCAGTTACGGACAGGCAGCGAGTGGGTACGAGCAGTACTTC.

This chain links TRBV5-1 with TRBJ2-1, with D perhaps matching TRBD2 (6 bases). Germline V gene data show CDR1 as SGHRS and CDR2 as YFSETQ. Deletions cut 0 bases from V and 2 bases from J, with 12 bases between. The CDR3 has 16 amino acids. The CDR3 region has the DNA TGCGCCAGCAGCTTGGAGCCTAGCGTCACCTACAATGAGCAGTTCTTC. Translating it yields CASSLEPSVTYNEQFF.

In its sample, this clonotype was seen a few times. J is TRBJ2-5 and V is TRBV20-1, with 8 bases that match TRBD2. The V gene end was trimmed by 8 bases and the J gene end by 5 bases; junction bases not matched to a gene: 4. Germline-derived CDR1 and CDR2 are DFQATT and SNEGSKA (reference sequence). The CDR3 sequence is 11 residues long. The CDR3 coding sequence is TGCAGTAGAACGGGGGGGGAGACCCAGTACTTC. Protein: CSRTGGETQYF.

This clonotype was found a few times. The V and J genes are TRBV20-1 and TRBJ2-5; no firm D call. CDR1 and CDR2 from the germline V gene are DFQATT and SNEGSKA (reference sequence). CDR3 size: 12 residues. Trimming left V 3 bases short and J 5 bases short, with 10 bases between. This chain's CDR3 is CSASRAGETQYF. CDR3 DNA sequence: TGCAGTGCTAGCCGGGCCGGGGAGACCCAGTACTTC.

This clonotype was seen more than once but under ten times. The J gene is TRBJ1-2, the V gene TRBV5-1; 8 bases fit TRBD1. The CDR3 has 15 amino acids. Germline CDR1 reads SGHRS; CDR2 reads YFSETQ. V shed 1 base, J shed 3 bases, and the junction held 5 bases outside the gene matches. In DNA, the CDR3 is TGCGCCAGCAGCTTGACCGGGACAGGCTACTATGGCTACACCTTC. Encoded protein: CASSLTGTGYYGYTF.

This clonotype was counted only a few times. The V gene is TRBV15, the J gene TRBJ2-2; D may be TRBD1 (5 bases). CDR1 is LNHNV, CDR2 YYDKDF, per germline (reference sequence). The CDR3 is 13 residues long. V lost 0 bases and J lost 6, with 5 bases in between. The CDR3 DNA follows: TGTGCCACCAGCAGAGAACAGGCCGGGGAGCTGTTTTTT. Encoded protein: CATSREQAGELFF.

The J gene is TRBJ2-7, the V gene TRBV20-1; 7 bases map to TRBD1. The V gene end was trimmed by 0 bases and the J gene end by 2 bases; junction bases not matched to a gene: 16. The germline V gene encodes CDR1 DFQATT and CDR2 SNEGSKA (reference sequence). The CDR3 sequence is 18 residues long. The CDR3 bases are TGCAGTGCTAGAGACCCGGGACAGTCAGGGGGATGGACCTACGAGCAGTACTTC. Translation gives CSARDPGQSGGWTYEQYF.

CDR3 DNA: TGCGCCAGCAGCATCAGGGGGTATCAGTTCTTC. Translating it yields CASSIRGYQFF. The gene calls are TRBV5-1 and TRBJ2-1; 7 bases are a match to TRBD1. The V segment lost 4 bases and the J segment 13 bases; nucleotides outside the gene matches: 5. The CDR3 loop spans 11 amino acids. Germline-derived CDR1 and CDR2 are SGHRS and YFSETQ. The full variable domain, with the rest looked up from reference TRBV5-1 and TRBJ2-1, is KAGVTQTPRYLIKTRGQQVTLSCSPISGHRSVSWYQQTPGQGLQFLFEYFSETQRNKGNFPGRFSGRQFSNSRSEMNVSTLELGDSALYLCASSIRGYQFFGPGTRLTVL.

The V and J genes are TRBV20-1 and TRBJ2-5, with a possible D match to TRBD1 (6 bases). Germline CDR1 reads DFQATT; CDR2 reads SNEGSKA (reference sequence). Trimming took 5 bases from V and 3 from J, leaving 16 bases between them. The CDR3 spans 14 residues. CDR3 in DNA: TGCAGTGCTCGACGAAAGAGGGGGAAAGAGACCCAGTACTTC. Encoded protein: CSARRKRGKETQYF.

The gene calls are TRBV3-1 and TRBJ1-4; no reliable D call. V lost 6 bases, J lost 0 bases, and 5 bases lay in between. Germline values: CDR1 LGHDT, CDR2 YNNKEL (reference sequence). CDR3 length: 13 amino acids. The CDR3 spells CASRRATNEKLFF. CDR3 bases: TGTGCCAGCAGGAGAGCAACTAATGAAAAACTGTTTTTT.

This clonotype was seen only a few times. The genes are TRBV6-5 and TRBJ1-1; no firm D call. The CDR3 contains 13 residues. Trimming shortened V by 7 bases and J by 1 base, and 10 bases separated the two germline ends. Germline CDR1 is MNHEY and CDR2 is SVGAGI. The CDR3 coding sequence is TGTGCCAGCAAATTGTCAGGGAACACTGAAGCTTTCTTT. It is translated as CASKLSGNTEAFF.

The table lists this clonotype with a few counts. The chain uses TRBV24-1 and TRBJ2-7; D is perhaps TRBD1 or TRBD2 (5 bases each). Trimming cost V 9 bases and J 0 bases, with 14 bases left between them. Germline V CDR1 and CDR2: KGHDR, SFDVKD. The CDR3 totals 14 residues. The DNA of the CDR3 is TGTGCCACCGCTCCGGGACGGAACTCCTACGAGCAGTACTTC. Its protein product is CATAPGRNSYEQYF.

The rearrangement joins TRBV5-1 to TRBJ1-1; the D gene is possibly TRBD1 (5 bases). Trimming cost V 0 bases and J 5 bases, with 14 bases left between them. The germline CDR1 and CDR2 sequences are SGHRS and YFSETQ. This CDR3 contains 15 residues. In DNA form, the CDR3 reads TGCGCCAGCAGCTTGGGACTTTGGAGGGGAACTGAAGCTTTCTTT. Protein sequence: CASSLGLWRGTEAFF.

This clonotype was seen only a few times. The CDR3 region has the DNA TGCGCCAGCAGCTTGGAGGTCCACGTCTTAGAAGAGACCCAGTACTTC. This translates into CASSLEVHVLEETQYF. The chain combines TRBV5-1 with TRBJ2-5, with D hard to call. This CDR3 is built from 16 residues. Trimming removed 0 bases at V and 3 bases at J, with 15 bases between. Germline CDR1 reads SGHRS; CDR2 reads YFSETQ.

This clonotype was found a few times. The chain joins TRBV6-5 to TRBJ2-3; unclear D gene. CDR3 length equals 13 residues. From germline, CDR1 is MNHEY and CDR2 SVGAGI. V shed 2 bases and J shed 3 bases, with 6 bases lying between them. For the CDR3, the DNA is TGTGCCAGCAGTTACGATCAAACAGATACGCAGTATTTT. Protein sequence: CASSYDQTDTQYF.

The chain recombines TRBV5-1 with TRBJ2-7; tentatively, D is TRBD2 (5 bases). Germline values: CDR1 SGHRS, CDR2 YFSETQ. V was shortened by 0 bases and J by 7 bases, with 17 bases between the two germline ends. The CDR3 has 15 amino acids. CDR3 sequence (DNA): TGCGCCAGCAGCTTGGTCGCTGGACTGCACTTTGAGCAGTACTTC. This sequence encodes CASSLVAGLHFEQYF.

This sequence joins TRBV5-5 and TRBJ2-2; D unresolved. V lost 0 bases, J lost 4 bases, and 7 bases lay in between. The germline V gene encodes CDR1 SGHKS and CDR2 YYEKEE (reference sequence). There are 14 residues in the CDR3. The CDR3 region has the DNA TGTGCCAGCAGCTTGGTCTCCTTCACCGGGGAGCTGTTTTTT. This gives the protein CASSLVSFTGELFF.

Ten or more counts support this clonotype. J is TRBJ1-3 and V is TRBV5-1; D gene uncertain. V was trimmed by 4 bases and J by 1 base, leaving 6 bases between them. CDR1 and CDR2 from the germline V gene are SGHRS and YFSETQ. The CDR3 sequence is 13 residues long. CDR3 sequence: CASSGSSGNTIYF. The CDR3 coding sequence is TGCGCCAGCAGCGGGAGTTCTGGAAACACCATATATTTT.

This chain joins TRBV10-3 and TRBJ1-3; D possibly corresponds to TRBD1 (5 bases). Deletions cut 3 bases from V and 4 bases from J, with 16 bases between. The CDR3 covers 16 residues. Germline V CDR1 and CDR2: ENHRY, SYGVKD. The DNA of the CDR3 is TGTGCCATCAGTGACCCGGGGACGACGCGCGGAAACACCATATATTTT. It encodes CAISDPGTTRGNTIYF.

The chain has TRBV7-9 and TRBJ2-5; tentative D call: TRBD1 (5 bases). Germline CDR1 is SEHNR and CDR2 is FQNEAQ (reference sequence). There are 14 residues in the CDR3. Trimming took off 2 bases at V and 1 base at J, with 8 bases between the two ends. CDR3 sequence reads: CASSLNQGQETQYF. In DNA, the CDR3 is TGTGCCAGCAGCTTAAACCAGGGCCAAGAGACCCAGTACTTC.

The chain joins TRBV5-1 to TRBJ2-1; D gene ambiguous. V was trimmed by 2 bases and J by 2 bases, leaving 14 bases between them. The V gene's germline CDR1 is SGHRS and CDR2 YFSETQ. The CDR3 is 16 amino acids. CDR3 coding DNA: TGCGCCAGCAGCTTAACGCTAGGCCCCCCCTACAATGAGCAGTTCTTC. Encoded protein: CASSLTLGPPYNEQFF.

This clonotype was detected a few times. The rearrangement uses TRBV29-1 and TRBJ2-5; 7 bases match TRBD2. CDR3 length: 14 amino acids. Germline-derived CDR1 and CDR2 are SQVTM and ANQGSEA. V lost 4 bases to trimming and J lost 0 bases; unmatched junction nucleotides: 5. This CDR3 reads CSVVGLADQETQYF. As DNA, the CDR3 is TGCAGCGTTGTAGGTCTAGCGGACCAAGAGACCCAGTACTTC.

This CDR3 reads CASSLRTDNSEQFF. The CDR3 DNA sequence: TGCGCCAGCAGCTTACGGACCGACAACTCTGAGCAGTTCTTC. V usage is TRBV5-1 and J usage is TRBJ2-1, with no clear D. The CDR3 covers 14 residues. The V end was cut by 2 bases, the J end by 9 bases, with 15 bases between. Germline CDR1 reads SGHRS; CDR2 reads YFSETQ.

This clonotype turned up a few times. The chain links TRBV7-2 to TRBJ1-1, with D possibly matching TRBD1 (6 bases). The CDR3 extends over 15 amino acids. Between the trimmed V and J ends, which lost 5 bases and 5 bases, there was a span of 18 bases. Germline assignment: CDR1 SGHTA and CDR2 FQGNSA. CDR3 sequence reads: CASSRDIRSGTEAFF. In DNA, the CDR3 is TGTGCCAGCAGCCGGGACATACGATCCGGTACTGAAGCTTTCTTT.

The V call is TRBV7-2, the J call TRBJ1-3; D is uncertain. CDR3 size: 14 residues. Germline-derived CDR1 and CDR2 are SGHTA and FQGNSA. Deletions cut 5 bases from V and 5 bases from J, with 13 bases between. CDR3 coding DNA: TGTGCCAGCAGCCTGCCATCGAGTAGAAACACCATATATTTT. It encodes CASSLPSSRNTIYF. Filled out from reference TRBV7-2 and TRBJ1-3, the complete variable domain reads GAGVSQSPSNKVTEKGKDVELRCDPISGHTALYWYRQSLGQGLEFLIYFQGNSAPDKSGLPSDRFSAERTGGSVSTLTIQRTQQEDSAVYLCASSLPSSRNTIYFGEGSWLTVV.

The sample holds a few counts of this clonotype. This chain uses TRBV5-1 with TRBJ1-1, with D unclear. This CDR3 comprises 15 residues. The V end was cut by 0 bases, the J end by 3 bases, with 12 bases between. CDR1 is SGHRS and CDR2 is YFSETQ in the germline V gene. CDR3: CASSLEVVADTEAFF. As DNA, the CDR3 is TGCGCCAGCAGCTTGGAGGTGGTAGCGGACACTGAAGCTTTCTTT.

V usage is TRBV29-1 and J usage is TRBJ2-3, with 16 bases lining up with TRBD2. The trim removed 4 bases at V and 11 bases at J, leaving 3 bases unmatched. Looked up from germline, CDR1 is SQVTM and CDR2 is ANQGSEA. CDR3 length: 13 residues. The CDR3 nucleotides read TGCAGCGTTGGTGGGACTAGCGGGAGGGTGCAGTATTTT. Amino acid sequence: CSVGGTSGRVQYF.

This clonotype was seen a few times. CDR3 nucleotides: TGCGCCAGCAGCCCTGGACAGGCTGCCGCTAACTATGGCTACACCTTC. Residues: CASSPGQAAANYGYTF. The chain is built from TRBV5-1 and TRBJ1-2, with TRBD1 matching over 7 bases. Germline assignment: CDR1 SGHRS and CDR2 YFSETQ. The CDR3 is 16 amino acids. The V gene end was trimmed by 4 bases and the J gene end by 0 bases; junction bases not matched to a gene: 9.

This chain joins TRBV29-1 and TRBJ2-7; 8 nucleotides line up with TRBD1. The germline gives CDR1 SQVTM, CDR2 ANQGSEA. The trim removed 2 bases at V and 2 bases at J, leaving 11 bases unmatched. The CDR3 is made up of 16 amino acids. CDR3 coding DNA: TGCAGCGTTGAACCCCTAAGACAGGGGCTTACCTACGAGCAGTACTTC. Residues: CSVEPLRQGLTYEQYF.